Listed below are T cell receptor beta chains from one sample, sequenced in a study of tumor and adjacent non-tumor tissue in lung cancer. One entry per CDR3 protein, called by TCRdb with MiXCR from the multiplex PCR reads. In the table there are about 200,000 distinct CDR3 sequences, around 71% of which are singletons. The specimen sequenced was lung tumor tissue. All receptors derive from a man in his 60s with non-small cell lung cancer. Each CDR3 is given with its conserved first and last residue. Each record gives: clone size, J gene, V gene, D gene, CDR3 DNA, CDR3 protein. The D gene is left open where the match is weak. Rows may omit the clone size; those that give it use once, few, many or a size class.

size: -
J: TRBJ1-3
V: TRBV11-2
D: -
DNA: TGTGCCAGCAGCTTAGGTTCCCTACCGCGCTTCGGAAACACCATATATTTT
CDR3: CASSLGSLPRFGNTIYF

size: once
J: TRBJ2-1
V: TRBV20-1
D: -
DNA: TGCAGTGCCAGGGTACCCTGGCGTTCTGGTAATGAGCAGTTCTTC
CDR3: CSARVPWRSGNEQFF

size: -
J: TRBJ2-7
V: TRBV10-2
D: -
DNA: TGCGCCATCGGACACACAAACTCCTACGAGCAGTACTTC
CDR3: CAIGHTNSYEQYF

size: -
J: TRBJ2-7
V: TRBV28
D: TRBD1
DNA: TGTGCCAGCAGTTTATTCCGGCAGGGGGCGGGCGCCTACGAGCAGTACTTC
CDR3: CASSLFRQGAGAYEQYF

size: -
J: TRBJ1-3
V: TRBV12-3/TRBV12-4
D: -
DNA: TGTGCCAGCAGCCCCACACGTAGCTTTGGAAACACCATATATTTT
CDR3: CASSPTRSFGNTIYF

size: -
J: TRBJ2-7
V: TRBV4-3
D: -
DNA: TGCGCCAGCAGCCAAGATAGGGGGACGCTCTACGAGCAGCACTTC
CDR3: CASSQDRGTLYEQHF

size: -
J: TRBJ2-7
V: TRBV6-1
D: -
DNA: TGTGCCAACAGTCCCCGGACACCCAGCGACGAGCAGTACTTC
CDR3: CANSPRTPSDEQYF

size: -
J: TRBJ2-7
V: TRBV20-1
D: -
DNA: TGCAGTGCTAGAGTGGGTGCTAAAGGGTACGAGCAGTACTTC
CDR3: CSARVGAKGYEQYF

size: -
J: TRBJ1-2
V: TRBV2
D: TRBD1
DNA: TGTGCCAGCAGAGACAGGGGGGCCAACTATGGCTACACCTTC
CDR3: CASRDRGANYGYTF

size: -
J: TRBJ2-7
V: TRBV20-1
D: -
DNA: TGCAGTGCTAGGGACGTCGGGACCGCCTGCGAGCAGTACTTC
CDR3: CSARDVGTACEQYF

size: -
J: TRBJ2-3
V: TRBV11-3
D: -
DNA: TGTGCCAGCAGTTCTTTGACTGGGTGGCAGAGCACAGATACGCAGTATTTT
CDR3: CASSSLTGWQSTDTQYF

size: -
J: TRBJ1-6
V: TRBV6-1
D: -
DNA: TGTGCCAGCAGTGATTTTTTGACAAGTGATAATTCACCCCTCCACTTT
CDR3: CASSDFLTSDNSPLHF

size: -
J: TRBJ2-1
V: TRBV20-1
D: -
DNA: TGCAGTGCTAGACCCCCCACTGGCGGGGCCTACAATGAGCAGTTCTTC
CDR3: CSARPPTGGAYNEQFF

size: -
J: TRBJ2-1
V: TRBV6-1
D: TRBD1
DNA: TGTGCCAGCAGTCAAGGGGGCTTCTCCTACAATGAGCAGTTCTTC
CDR3: CASSQGGFSYNEQFF

size: -
J: TRBJ1-2
V: TRBV30
D: -
DNA: TGTGCCTGGACCATATCCTTCGGGGGCTATACCTTC
CDR3: CAWTISFGGYTF

size: -
J: TRBJ2-4
V: TRBV28
D: -
DNA: TGTGCCAGCAGTTTGGCCGGGGGCGCCAAAAACATTCAGTACTTC
CDR3: CASSLAGGAKNIQYF

size: -
J: TRBJ2-7
V: TRBV5-5
D: -
DNA: TGTGCCAGCAGCTCGGCCGTGGCCTTCTACGAGCACTACTTC
CDR3: CASSSAVAFYEHYF

size: -
J: TRBJ1-1
V: TRBV6-1
D: -
DNA: TGTGCCAGCAGTTCCCCCATGGTGGGGAACACTGGAGCTTTCTTT
CDR3: CASSSPMVGNTGAFF

size: once
J: TRBJ2-7
V: TRBV6-4
D: TRBD2
DNA: TGTGCCAGCAGTCCCCTTCGGACTAGCGGGCAAACCTACGAGCAGTACTTC
CDR3: CASSPLRTSGQTYEQYF

size: -
J: TRBJ2-7
V: TRBV6-1
D: TRBD2
DNA: TGTGCCAGCAGTGAAATGGTAGCGGGTTCCCACGAGCAGTACTTC
CDR3: CASSEMVAGSHEQYF